The sequence of this TCR beta chain was determined in a study of regulatory T cells in long-lasting Graves disease. Looking at the study overall: Antithyroid drug use was under 3 months in newly diagnosed Graves' patients.

Trimming removed 9 bases at V and 3 bases at J, with 18 bases between. There are 15 residues in the CDR3. CDR1 is MNHEY and CDR2 is SMNVEV in the germline V gene (reference sequence). Time point denoted: newly diagnosed GD, antithyroid drugs for less than 3 months. Researchers made the TCR library from RNA that was extracted from PBMCs. TCR beta libraries were built with iRepertoire HTBI primers and Arm-PCR of CDR3 regions. TCRdb re-called the multiplex PCR reads with MiXCR, one entry per CDR3 protein. The table has 250,000 to 400,000 distinct CDR3 sequences, about 18% seen once. In its sample, this clonotype was seen many times. The antigen is not known. Study results and caveats: TRBV28, TRBJ1-2 and TRBJ2-5 were favored in persistent disease. Persistent-disease Graves' patients showed less TCR diversity than new cases.

This chain links TRBV27 with TRBJ2-1; D remains ambiguous. The sequence was obtained from a female donor with Graves disease. The sequencing here drew on peripheral blood mononuclear cells (PBMCs), taken at new diagnosis, from a patient treated with antithyroid drugs. The CDR3 sequence is CASLIRPGHYNEQFF. As DNA, the CDR3 is TGTGCCAGTCTAATAAGACCGGGCCACTACAATGAGCAGTTCTTC.